The rows below give T cell receptor beta chains drawn from one sample of a study of cytomegalovirus exposure and HLA in healthy donors. Method: immunoSEQ multiplex PCR; TCRdb's copy keeps in-frame clones and lacks some. The sample carries about 160,000 clones, roughly 80% recorded once. Sequencing input: PBMCs. The receptors come from a woman in her 30s in good health and CMV-seropositive. Each CDR3 is given with its conserved first and last residue. A D gene is named only where the DNA matches it firmly. Size values are once, few and many counts, or a class for expanded clones, and some rows have none.

D gene: -; clone size: -; J gene: TRBJ2-7; V gene: TRBV27; CDR3 protein: CASSFSPVSGVSEQYF; CDR3 DNA: TGTGCCAGCAGTTTTTCCCCAGTGTCAGGTGTCTCCGAGCAGTACTTC
D gene: TRBD1; clone size: -; J gene: TRBJ1-4; V gene: TRBV4-3; CDR3 protein: CASSQDGTVNEKLFF; CDR3 DNA: TGCGCCAGCAGCCAAGACGGGACAGTTAATGAAAAACTGTTTTTT
D gene: TRBD1; clone size: -; J gene: TRBJ1-6; V gene: TRBV6-1; CDR3 protein: CASSTQGAHSPLHF; CDR3 DNA: TGTGCCAGCAGTACACAGGGGGCGCATTCACCCCTCCACTTT
D gene: TRBD1; clone size: -; J gene: TRBJ1-1; V gene: TRBV5-1; CDR3 protein: CASSLTGGVTEAFF; CDR3 DNA: TGCGCCAGCAGCTTGACAGGGGGTGTCACTGAAGCTTTCTTT
D gene: TRBD1; clone size: -; J gene: TRBJ1-1; V gene: TRBV6-6; CDR3 protein: CASSRVDRGRAFF; CDR3 DNA: TGTGCCAGCAGCCGAGTAGACAGGGGGCGAGCTTTCTTT
D gene: TRBD1; clone size: once; J gene: TRBJ1-5; V gene: TRBV6-6; CDR3 protein: CASSRGTAYSNQPQHF; CDR3 DNA: TGTGCCAGCAGCCGAGGGACAGCTTATAGCAATCAGCCCCAGCATTTT
D gene: TRBD1; clone size: -; J gene: TRBJ1-4; V gene: TRBV7-6; CDR3 protein: CASSLLGQGTNEKLFF; CDR3 DNA: TGTGCCAGCAGCTTGCTTGGACAGGGAACTAATGAAAAACTGTTTTTT
D gene: TRBD1; clone size: -; J gene: TRBJ1-6; V gene: TRBV7-9; CDR3 protein: CASSLGDRANSPLHF; CDR3 DNA: TGTGCCAGCAGCTTAGGGGACAGGGCTAATTCACCCCTCCACTTT
D gene: -; clone size: -; J gene: TRBJ1-6; V gene: TRBV5-1; CDR3 protein: CASSLISASYNSPLHF; CDR3 DNA: TGCGCCAGCAGCTTGATCAGTGCCTCCTATAATTCACCCCTCCACTTT
D gene: -; clone size: -; J gene: TRBJ2-3; V gene: TRBV11-3; CDR3 protein: CASSTGITDTQYF; CDR3 DNA: TGTGCCAGTTCAACAGGGATAACAGATACGCAGTATTTT
D gene: TRBD2; clone size: -; J gene: TRBJ2-1; V gene: TRBV7-3; CDR3 protein: CASSRLAGGVKDNEQFF; CDR3 DNA: TGTGCCAGCAGTAGGTTAGCGGGGGGGGTTAAGGACAATGAGCAGTTCTTC
D gene: TRBD2; clone size: -; J gene: TRBJ2-3; V gene: TRBV4-3; CDR3 protein: CASSLERGRTDTQYF; CDR3 DNA: TGCGCCAGCAGCCTTGAGCGGGGGCGCACAGATACGCAGTATTTT
D gene: -; clone size: few; J gene: TRBJ1-5; V gene: TRBV10-3; CDR3 protein: CAISEASGNQPQHF; CDR3 DNA: TGTGCCATCAGTGAGGCCTCGGGAAATCAGCCCCAGCATTTT
D gene: -; clone size: once; J gene: TRBJ1-2; V gene: TRBV7-2; CDR3 protein: CASSLVAGAIGYTF; CDR3 DNA: TGTGCCAGCAGCTTAGTTGCGGGGGCCATCGGCTACACCTTC
D gene: -; clone size: -; J gene: TRBJ2-6; V gene: TRBV5-4; CDR3 protein: CASSFQRNSGANVLTF; CDR3 DNA: TGTGCCAGCAGCTTCCAGAGGAACTCTGGGGCCAACGTCCTGACTTTC
D gene: TRBD1; clone size: -; J gene: TRBJ2-7; V gene: TRBV10-3; CDR3 protein: CAISAGTGGTYEQYF; CDR3 DNA: TGTGCCATCAGTGCGGGGACAGGCGGAACCTACGAGCAGTACTTC
D gene: -; clone size: -; J gene: TRBJ1-4; V gene: TRBV7-9; CDR3 protein: CSSSLGSGARGKEPLFF; CDR3 DNA: TGTTCCAGCAGCTTAGGTTCCGGGGCCAGGGGTAAGGAACCACTGTTTTTT
D gene: -; clone size: few; J gene: TRBJ1-2; V gene: TRBV18; CDR3 protein: CASSPPTTPYGYTF; CDR3 DNA: TGTGCCAGCTCACCACCGACAACCCCCTATGGCTACACCTTC
D gene: -; clone size: -; J gene: TRBJ1-2; V gene: TRBV23-1; CDR3 protein: CASSQSTGSRKSYGYTF; CDR3 DNA: TGCGCCAGCAGTCAATCCACAGGGAGTAGGAAGAGCTATGGCTACACCTTC
D gene: TRBD2; clone size: -; J gene: TRBJ2-1; V gene: TRBV5-1; CDR3 protein: CASNNRAGGTYNEQFF; CDR3 DNA: TGCGCCAGCAACAACCGGGCGGGGGGAACCTACAATGAGCAGTTCTTC
D gene: TRBD1; clone size: -; J gene: TRBJ1-2; V gene: TRBV29-1; CDR3 protein: CSVSTGGLATGYTF; CDR3 DNA: TGCAGCGTTTCAACAGGGGGTCTTGCAACTGGCTACACCTTC
D gene: -; clone size: -; J gene: TRBJ1-2; V gene: TRBV5-1; CDR3 protein: CASSQPGNGYTF; CDR3 DNA: TGCGCCAGCAGCCAACCAGGGAACGGCTACACCTTC
D gene: TRBD2; clone size: -; J gene: TRBJ2-2; V gene: TRBV4-3; CDR3 protein: CASSQALQPGLAGAGELFF; CDR3 DNA: TGCGCCAGCAGCCAAGCACTCCAACCGGGACTAGCCGGGGCCGGGGAGCTGTTTTTT
D gene: -; clone size: -; J gene: TRBJ2-5; V gene: TRBV5-4; CDR3 protein: CASSLVQETQYF; CDR3 DNA: TGTGCCAGCAGCTTGGTGCAGGAGACCCAGTACTTC
D gene: -; clone size: -; J gene: TRBJ2-5; V gene: TRBV10-3; CDR3 protein: CASNRDIQETQYF; CDR3 DNA: TGTGCCAGCAACCGGGACATCCAAGAGACCCAGTACTTC
D gene: TRBD2; clone size: few; J gene: TRBJ2-1; V gene: TRBV6-6; CDR3 protein: CASSPSGGLHNEQFF; CDR3 DNA: TGTGCCAGCAGCCCTAGCGGGGGTTTACACAATGAGCAGTTCTTC
D gene: -; clone size: -; J gene: TRBJ1-1; V gene: TRBV7-6; CDR3 protein: CASSLPNTGEAFF; CDR3 DNA: TGTGCCAGCAGCTTACCCAACACGGGTGAAGCTTTCTTT
D gene: TRBD1; clone size: -; J gene: TRBJ2-1; V gene: TRBV6-1; CDR3 protein: CASSEFTDRGPNEQFF; CDR3 DNA: TGTGCCAGCAGTGAATTTACGGACAGGGGGCCTAATGAGCAGTTCTTC
D gene: TRBD1; clone size: -; J gene: TRBJ1-6; V gene: TRBV7-2; CDR3 protein: CASSPTTGGFSPLHF; CDR3 DNA: TGTGCCAGCAGCCCGACGACAGGGGGCTTTTCACCCCTCCACTTT
D gene: -; clone size: -; J gene: TRBJ2-7; V gene: TRBV5-1; CDR3 protein: CASSLGDKAYEQYF; CDR3 DNA: TGCGCCAGCAGCTTGGGGGACAAGGCCTACGAGCAGTACTTC
D gene: TRBD1; clone size: -; J gene: TRBJ2-2; V gene: TRBV19; CDR3 protein: CATGPGTGVLYATGELFF; CDR3 DNA: TGTGCCACAGGACCTGGGACAGGGGTCCTCTATGCCACCGGGGAGCTGTTTTTT
D gene: TRBD2; clone size: -; J gene: TRBJ2-5; V gene: TRBV7-8; CDR3 protein: CASSMTSGGHLSYQETQYF; CDR3 DNA: TGTGCCAGCAGCATGACTAGCGGGGGCCACCTCTCGTACCAAGAGACCCAGTACTTC
D gene: -; clone size: -; J gene: TRBJ2-1; V gene: TRBV29-1; CDR3 protein: CSVEGTLRPSYNEQFF; CDR3 DNA: TGCAGCGTCGAGGGGACACTGCGGCCCTCCTACAATGAGCAGTTCTTC